This T cell receptor (beta chain) was recorded in a study of blood T cell repertoires in COVID-19. Profiling relied on immunoSEQ multiplex PCR, and the TCRdb table lists in-frame clones only, not all of them. The data hold tens of thousands of clones, with approximately 86% observed a single time. The CDR3 covers 17 residues. V dropped 4 bases and J dropped 7; count of bases not matched to a gene: 10. Germline lookup yields CDR1 KGHSH and CDR2 LQKENI. This chain uses TRBV18 with TRBJ1-6, with 10 positions matching TRBD1. Material: peripheral blood. The TCR originated in a human donor in a cohort sampled during active COVID-19. This chain's CDR3 is CASSLGRQGARNSPLHF. CDR3 sequence (DNA): TGTGCCAGCTCACTAGGTCGACAGGGGGCGAGAAATTCACCCCTCCACTTT.